The T cell receptor (beta chain) described here comes from a study of T cell clonality in common variable immunodeficiency. Germline V CDR1 and CDR2: DFQATT, SNEGSKA (reference sequence). The CDR3 totals 12 residues. V was pared by 6 bases and J by 6 bases, with 14 bases between. Most patients and controls had Caucasian heritage. Clones were read by immunoSEQ multiplex PCR, and TCRdb kept only the in-frame ones, dropping some. Listed for the sample are tens of thousands of clones, none seen a single time. In this sample, this clone turned up a few times. With the read ending 3 residues before the CDR3 end, the germline J gene is used to fill in that end.

This TCR derives from a person aged 18 to 75 in good health. The rearrangement uses TRBV20-1 and TRBJ1-2; no firm D call. The material sequenced was peripheral blood mononuclear cells. Partial CDR3 DNA: TGCAGTGCCAGCGGGGTTACCCATGGC. Amino acids: CSASGVTHG. The whole CDR3 protein reads CSASGVTHGYTF.